Below, 8 T cell receptor beta chains from the same sample are listed, as sequenced in a study of blood T cell repertoires in COVID-19. Data came from immunoSEQ multiplex PCR; TCRdb stores just in-frame clones and leaves some out. Of about 49,000 clones listed, over 90% are singletons. The specimen sequenced was peripheral blood. Receptors were obtained from a man between 60 and 75 years old with COVID-19, enrolled during active disease.

The CDR3 DNA follows: TGTGCCAGCAGCCTACGACAGGGCCGACCCTGGGACGAGCAGTACTTC. Protein: CASSLRQGRPWDEQYF. The J gene is TRBJ2-7, the V gene TRBV11-2; 7 bases agree with TRBD1. V shed 5 bases, J shed 5 bases, and the junction held 15 bases outside the gene matches. Germline CDR1 and CDR2: SGHAT and FQNNGV. The CDR3 sequence is 16 residues long.

This sequence joins TRBV21-1 and TRBJ2-1; no DNA check was done on the table's D call, TRBD2. TRBV21-1 is recorded as a pseudogene. This CDR3 has 16 residues. In DNA form, the CDR3 reads TGTGCCAGCAGCGACCGGACTAGCGGGACTCTGAATGAGCAGTTCTTC. Residues: CASSDRTSGTLNEQFF.

The chain uses TRBV5-5 and TRBJ1-4; weak D call: TRBD1 (6 bases). This CDR3 comprises 15 residues. Germline V CDR1 and CDR2: SGHKS, YYEKEE (reference sequence). Trimming shortened V by 0 bases and J by 3 bases, and 9 bases separated the two germline ends. The CDR3 loop reads CASSLDRVANEKLFF. The CDR3 DNA reads TGTGCCAGCAGCTTGGACAGGGTGGCTAATGAAAAACTGTTTTTT.

The chain links TRBV5-6 to TRBJ1-2; the D gene is possibly TRBD1 (5 bases). This CDR3 comprises 16 residues. Trimming took 1 base from V and 7 from J, leaving 20 bases between them. From germline, CDR1 is SGHDT and CDR2 YYEEEE. CDR3 DNA: TGTGCCAGCAGCTTGAATTATCGCGGGGCCGGTGGTGGCTACACCTTC. Its translation is CASSLNYRGAGGGYTF.

The rearrangement joins TRBV18 to TRBJ2-4, with a tentative D call TRBD1 (6 bases). Trimming took 4 bases from V and 0 from J, leaving 10 bases between them. Germline CDR1 reads KGHSH; CDR2 reads LQKENI. The CDR3 is 15 residues long. The DNA for the CDR3 is TGTGCCAGCTCACTTGGACAGCTAGCCAAAAACATTCAGTACTTC. This encodes CASSLGQLAKNIQYF.

The genes are TRBV7-2 and TRBJ1-6, with 7 positions matching TRBD1. There are 16 residues in the CDR3. The V and J ends lost 1 base and 2 bases, in that order; junction bases with no gene match: 2. Per the germline V gene, CDR1 is SGHTA and CDR2 is FQGNSA. Written as DNA, the CDR3 is TGTGCCAGCAGCTTAGGGCAGGGGGCCTATAATTCACCCCTCCACTTT. Protein sequence: CASSLGQGAYNSPLHF.

This clone has a handful of counts. The genes are TRBV30 and TRBJ2-7; tentative D call: TRBD1 (6 bases). Germline CDR1 and CDR2: GTSNPN and SVGIG (reference sequence). The CDR3 totals 18 residues. Between the trimmed V and J ends, which lost 8 bases and 0 bases, there was a span of 29 bases. The CDR3 reads CAVGVQGQTLLSSYEQYF. The CDR3 DNA is TGTGCCGTGGGGGTCCAGGGACAAACCCTCCTTAGCTCCTACGAGCAGTACTTC.

The J gene is TRBJ2-1, the V gene TRBV4-3, with 13 bases identical to TRBD2. This CDR3 comprises 17 residues. Germline CDR1 reads LGHNA; CDR2 reads YSLEER. J was trimmed by 3 bases and V by 4 bases; bases with no gene match: 6. CDR3 nucleotides: TGCGCCAGCAGCCTGGCCGGGACTAGCGGGAACTACAATGAGCAGTTCTTC. Protein sequence: CASSLAGTSGNYNEQFF.